These 20 T cell receptor beta chains were sequenced from one sample in a study of T-cell memory formation after mild COVID-19. TCRdb re-called the 5' RACE reads with MiXCR, one entry per CDR3 protein. The data hold 350,000 to 400,000 distinct CDR3 sequences, with roughly 21% observed a single time. Sequenced sample: PBMCs or a T cell subset sorted from them (not recorded which). The receptor set was obtained from an adult woman who had mild COVID-19 (a few samples of this study predate the infection). Cell type and time point are not known.

This clonotype was seen at least ten times. V gene TRBV6-1 combines with J gene TRBJ1-2, with 9 positions matching TRBD1. Unmatched junction bases numbered 2, after V lost 5 bases and J lost 1 base. Germline V gene lookup returns CDR1 MNHNS and CDR2 SASEGT. The CDR3 is made up of 14 amino acids. This CDR3 is CASSPGQGNYGYTF. CDR3 coding DNA: TGTGCCAGCAGTCCGGGACAGGGTAACTATGGCTACACCTTC.

The CDR3, as DNA: TGCGCCAGCAGCCTCTCTCCGACTGGCGGGGTCACAGATACGCAGTATTTT. It codes for CASSLSPTGGVTDTQYF. V and J are TRBV4-1 and TRBJ2-3; maybe TRBD2 (6 bases). Trimming removed 4 bases at V and 2 bases at J, with 19 bases between. This CDR3 has 17 residues. The germline V gene has CDR1 MGHRA and CDR2 YSYEKL.

In its sample, this clonotype was seen a few times. This sequence joins TRBV12-3 or TRBV12-4 and TRBJ1-5, with 7 bases matching TRBD1. The CDR3 spans 16 residues. The V and J ends lost 6 bases and 6 bases, in that order; junction bases with no gene match: 14. The DNA for the CDR3 is TGTGCCAGCAGCTCCACCCCGACAGGGAGGGGTCAGCCCCAGCATTTT. Translated, it gives CASSSTPTGRGQPQHF.

This clonotype was seen a few times. The chain links TRBV10-3 to TRBJ1-2; D perhaps matches TRBD1 (5 bases). The germline V gene has CDR1 ENHRY and CDR2 SYGVKD. The V end lost 0 bases, the J end lost 7 bases, and 9 bases lay between the germline ends. The CDR3 is 13 amino acids. CDR3 sequence reads: CAISESGVRGYTF. CDR3 DNA: TGTGCCATCAGTGAGTCGGGGGTCCGTGGCTACACCTTC.

This clonotype turned up a few times. The CDR3 loop is CASSPRGYNEQFF. CDR3 coding DNA: TGTGCCAGCAGCCCCCGAGGGTACAATGAGCAGTTCTTC. The chain recombines TRBV6-5 with TRBJ2-1; tentative D call: TRBD2 (5 bases). This CDR3 is 13 amino acids long. Germline loops: CDR1 MNHEY, CDR2 SVGAGI. With 6 bases removed from V and 4 bases from J, the gap between germline ends came to 10 bases.

This clonotype was seen only a few times. V gene TRBV28 combines with J gene TRBJ1-1; no firm D call. Trimming cost V 8 bases and J 8 bases, with 27 bases left between them. Germline CDR1 reads MDHEN; CDR2 reads SYDVKM. This CDR3 region has 16 residues. The CDR3 loop is CASRYGSAKGGQEAFF. CDR3 nucleotides: TGTGCCAGCCGGTATGGTAGCGCTAAGGGCGGGCAGGAAGCTTTCTTT.

V usage is TRBV12-3 or TRBV12-4 and J usage is TRBJ1-2, with D possibly matching TRBD1 (5 bases). Trimming stripped 7 bases from V and 7 bases from J, with 16 bases between. The CDR3 sequence is 13 residues long. CDR3 nucleotide sequence: TGTGCCAGCACCCTGTGGGGGGGAGGTGGCTACACCTTC. Its protein product is CASTLWGGGGYTF.

The gene calls are TRBV2 and TRBJ1-1, with 8 bases matching TRBD1. V lost 3 bases to trimming and J lost 11 bases; unmatched junction nucleotides: 8. The CDR3 sequence is 13 residues long. Germline lookup yields CDR1 SNHLY and CDR2 FYNNEI. CDR3 in amino acids: CASSDGQGGGAFF. The DNA for the CDR3 is TGTGCCAGCAGTGATGGACAGGGCGGTGGGGCTTTCTTT.

This clonotype was picked up a small number of times. The V and J genes are TRBV4-3 and TRBJ2-3; TRBD2 is a possible D gene (6 bases). The CDR3 loop spans 17 amino acids. From germline, CDR1 is LGHNA and CDR2 YSLEER. V was pared by 4 bases and J by 5 bases, with 22 bases between. The CDR3 here is CASSRRPDVFGGDTQYF. Here the CDR3 DNA reads TGCGCCAGCAGCCGCCGGCCGGACGTCTTCGGGGGAGATACGCAGTATTTT.

The chain carries TRBV5-1 and TRBJ2-7; 7 nucleotides agree with TRBD1. CDR1 is SGHRS, CDR2 YFSETQ, per germline. This CDR3 comprises 14 residues. Trimming at V came to 9 bases and at J to 0 bases, leaving 9 bases not matched to a gene. CDR3 amino acids: CATRVGDSSYEQYF. The CDR3 coding sequence is TGCGCCACCAGAGTAGGGGACAGCTCCTACGAGCAGTACTTC.

V is TRBV27 and J is TRBJ2-5; D unclear. V lost 0 bases to trimming and J lost 3 bases, with 11 bases between them. Germline V CDR1 and CDR2: MNHEY, SMNVEV (reference sequence). The CDR3 consists of 15 residues. CDR3 nucleotides: TGTGCCAGCAGTTTATCGGCCAGTTCCGAAGAGACCCAGTACTTC. Protein product: CASSLSASSEETQYF.

The chain is built from TRBV25-1 and TRBJ2-6; possible D gene TRBD2, 5 bases. The CDR3 spans 15 residues. Looked up from germline, CDR1 is MGHDK and CDR2 is SYGVNS. The V end was cut by 2 bases, the J end by 3 bases, with 8 bases between. CDR3 sequence: CASSELAYGANVLTF. In nucleotides, the CDR3 is TGTGCCAGCAGTGAACTAGCATATGGGGCCAACGTCCTGACTTTC.

Comments on this clonotype: A junction end diverges from the germline sequence, so it may reflect a read error. This chain joins TRBV7-7 and TRBJ2-1; D may be TRBD1 (6 bases). The CDR3 runs to 15 residues. CDR1 SSHAT and CDR2 FNYEAQ come from the germline V gene (reference sequence). The CDR3 here is CASSPVPGQFSEQFF. The CDR3 DNA sequence: TGTGCTAGCAGCCCAGTCCCGGGACAATTTTCTGAGCAGTTCTTC. Complete variable domain (other parts from reference TRBV7-7 and TRBJ2-1): GAGVSQSPRYKVTKRGQDVTLRCDPISSHATLYWYQQALGQGPEFLTYFNYEAQPDKSGLPSDRFSAERPEGSISTLTIQRTEQRDSAMYRCASSPVPGQFSEQFFGPGTRLTVL.

About this clonotype itself: The junction departs from germline at one end; a sequencing error may be responsible. V is TRBV5-5 and J is TRBJ2-5, with 7 nucleotides matching TRBD2. In germline, CDR1 is SGHKS, CDR2 YYEKEE (reference sequence). There are 15 residues in the CDR3. CDR3 bases: TGTGCCAGCAGCTTGACTGAAGCGGGAATCGACCCGGAGCGTTTC. This gives the protein CASSLTEAGIDPERF.

This chain joins TRBV29-1 and TRBJ2-7; D is possibly TRBD2 (6 bases). Trimming left V 2 bases short and J 5 bases short, with 7 bases between. CDR1 SQVTM and CDR2 ANQGSEA come from the germline V gene. The CDR3 totals 11 residues. The CDR3 DNA reads TGCAGCGTTGAATGGGGGGACGAGCAGTACTTC. Translating gives CSVEWGDEQYF.

The genes are TRBV21-1 and TRBJ2-1; the listed D gene, TRBD2, was not tested against the DNA. TRBV21-1 is marked as a pseudogene. The CDR3 spans 23 residues. DNA of the CDR3: TGTGCCAGCAGCAAATTAATGACAGGGACCACCCGCGACGTCATTCTGGCCTACAATGAGCAGTTCTTC. Translation: CASSKLMTGTTRDVILAYNEQFF.

The rearrangement links TRBV7-8 to TRBJ2-1; the match to TRBD1 covers 8 bases. CDR1 SGHVS and CDR2 FQNEAQ come from the germline V gene. J gave up 5 bases and V 5 bases, and 17 bases lay outside the gene matches. The CDR3 covers 18 residues. This CDR3 reads CASSPKWQGASSDNEQFF. CDR3 DNA: TGTGCCAGCAGCCCAAAGTGGCAGGGGGCGTCTTCCGACAATGAGCAGTTCTTC.

The genes are TRBV9 and TRBJ1-2, with a tentative D call TRBD1 (5 bases). The germline gives CDR1 SGDLS, CDR2 YYNGEE. The V gene lost 3 bases and the J gene lost 4 bases, with 13 bases spanning the gap. This CDR3 has 14 residues. The CDR3 reads CASSGDSASYGYTF. Here the CDR3 DNA reads TGTGCCAGCAGCGGCGACAGTGCATCCTATGGCTACACCTTC.

The genes are TRBV11-2 and TRBJ2-7; the D gene is possibly TRBD1 (5 bases). Looked up from germline, CDR1 is SGHAT and CDR2 is FQNNGV. The CDR3 consists of 15 residues. V was shortened by 0 bases and J by 3 bases, with 12 bases between the two germline ends. CDR3 sequence reads: CASSLEVRVDYEQYF. The CDR3 coding sequence is TGTGCCAGCAGCTTAGAAGTCAGGGTGGACTACGAGCAGTACTTC.

This clonotype was seen a handful of times. The rearrangement links TRBV7-2 to TRBJ1-5, with TRBD1 as a possible D gene (6 bases). Trimming left V 11 bases short and J 4 bases short, with 15 bases between. CDR3 length equals 13 residues. Germline loops: CDR1 SGHTA, CDR2 FQGNSA. The CDR3 DNA is TGTGCCGAAAGGGACACTCCTAATCAGCCCCAGCATTTT. Translating it yields CAERDTPNQPQHF. Full variable domain (remainder filled in from reference TRBV7-2 and TRBJ1-5): GAGVSQSPSNKVTEKGKDVELRCDPISGHTALYWYRQSLGQGLEFLIYFQGNSAPDKSGLPSDRFSAERTGGSVSTLTIQRTQQEDSAVYLCAERDTPNQPQHFGDGTRLSIL.